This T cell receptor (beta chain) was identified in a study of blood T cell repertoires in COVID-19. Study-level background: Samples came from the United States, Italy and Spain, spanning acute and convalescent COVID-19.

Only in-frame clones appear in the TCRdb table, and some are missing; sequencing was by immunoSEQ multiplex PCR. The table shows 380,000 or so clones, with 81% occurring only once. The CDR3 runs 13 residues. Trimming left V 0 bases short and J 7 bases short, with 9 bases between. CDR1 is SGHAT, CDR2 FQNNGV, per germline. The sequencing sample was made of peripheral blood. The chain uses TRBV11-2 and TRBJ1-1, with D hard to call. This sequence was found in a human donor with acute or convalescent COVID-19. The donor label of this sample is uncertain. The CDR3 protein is CASSLDLGGEAFF. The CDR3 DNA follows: TGTGCCAGCAGCTTAGATCTTGGAGGTGAAGCTTTCTTT.